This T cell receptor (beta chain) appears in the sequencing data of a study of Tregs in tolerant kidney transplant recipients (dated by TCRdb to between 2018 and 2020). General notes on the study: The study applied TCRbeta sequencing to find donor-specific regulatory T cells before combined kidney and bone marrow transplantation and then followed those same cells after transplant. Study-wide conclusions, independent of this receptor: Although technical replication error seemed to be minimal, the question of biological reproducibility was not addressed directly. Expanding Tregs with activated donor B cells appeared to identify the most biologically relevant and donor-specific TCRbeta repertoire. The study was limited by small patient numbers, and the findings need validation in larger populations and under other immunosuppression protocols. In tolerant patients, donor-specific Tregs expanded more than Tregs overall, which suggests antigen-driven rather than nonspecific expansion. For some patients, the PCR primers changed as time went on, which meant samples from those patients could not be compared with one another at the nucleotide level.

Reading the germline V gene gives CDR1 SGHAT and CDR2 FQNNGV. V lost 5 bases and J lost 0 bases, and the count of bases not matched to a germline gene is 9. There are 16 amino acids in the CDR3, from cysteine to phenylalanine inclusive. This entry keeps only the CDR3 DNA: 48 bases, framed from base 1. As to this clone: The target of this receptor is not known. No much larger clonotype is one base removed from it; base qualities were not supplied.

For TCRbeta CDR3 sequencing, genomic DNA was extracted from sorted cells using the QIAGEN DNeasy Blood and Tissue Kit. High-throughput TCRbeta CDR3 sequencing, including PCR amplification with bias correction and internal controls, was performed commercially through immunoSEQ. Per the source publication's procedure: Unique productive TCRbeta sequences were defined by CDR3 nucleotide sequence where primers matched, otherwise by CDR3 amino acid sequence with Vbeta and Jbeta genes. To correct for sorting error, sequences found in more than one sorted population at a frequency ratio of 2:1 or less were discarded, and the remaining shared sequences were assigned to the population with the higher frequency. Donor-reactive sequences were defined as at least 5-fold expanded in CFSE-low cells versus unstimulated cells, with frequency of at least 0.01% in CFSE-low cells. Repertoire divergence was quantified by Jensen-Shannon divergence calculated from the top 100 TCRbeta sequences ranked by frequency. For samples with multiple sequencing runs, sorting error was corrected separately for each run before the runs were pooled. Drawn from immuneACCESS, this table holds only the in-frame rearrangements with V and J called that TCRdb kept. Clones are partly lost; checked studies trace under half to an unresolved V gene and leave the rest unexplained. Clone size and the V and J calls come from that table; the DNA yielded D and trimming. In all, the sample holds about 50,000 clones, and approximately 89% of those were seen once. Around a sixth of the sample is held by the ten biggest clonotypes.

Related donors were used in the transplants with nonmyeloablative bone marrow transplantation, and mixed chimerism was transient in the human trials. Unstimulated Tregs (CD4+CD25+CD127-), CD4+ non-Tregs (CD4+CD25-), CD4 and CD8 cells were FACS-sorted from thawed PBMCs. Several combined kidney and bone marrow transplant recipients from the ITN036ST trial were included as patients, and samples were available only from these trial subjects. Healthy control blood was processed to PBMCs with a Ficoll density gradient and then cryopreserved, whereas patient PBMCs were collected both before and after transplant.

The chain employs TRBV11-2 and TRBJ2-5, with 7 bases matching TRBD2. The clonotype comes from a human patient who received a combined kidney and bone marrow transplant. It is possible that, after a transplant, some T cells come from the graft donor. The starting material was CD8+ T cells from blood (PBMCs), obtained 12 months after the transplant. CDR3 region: CASSIVGTTNQETQYF. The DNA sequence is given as TGTGCCAGCAGCATCGTCGGGACTACCAACCAAGAGACCCAGTACTTC.